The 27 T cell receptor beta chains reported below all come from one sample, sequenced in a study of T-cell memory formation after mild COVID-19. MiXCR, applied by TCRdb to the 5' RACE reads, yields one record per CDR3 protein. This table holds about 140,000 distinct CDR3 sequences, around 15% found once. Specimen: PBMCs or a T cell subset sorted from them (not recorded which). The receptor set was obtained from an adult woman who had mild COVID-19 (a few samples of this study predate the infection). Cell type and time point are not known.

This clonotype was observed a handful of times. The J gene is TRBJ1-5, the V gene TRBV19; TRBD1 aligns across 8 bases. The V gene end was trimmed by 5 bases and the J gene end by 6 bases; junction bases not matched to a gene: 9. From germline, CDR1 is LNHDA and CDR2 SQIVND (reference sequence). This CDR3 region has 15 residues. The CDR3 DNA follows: TGTGCCAGTAGTCCCGAGGACAGGGCTGGTCAGCCCCAGCATTTT. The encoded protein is CASSPEDRAGQPQHF.

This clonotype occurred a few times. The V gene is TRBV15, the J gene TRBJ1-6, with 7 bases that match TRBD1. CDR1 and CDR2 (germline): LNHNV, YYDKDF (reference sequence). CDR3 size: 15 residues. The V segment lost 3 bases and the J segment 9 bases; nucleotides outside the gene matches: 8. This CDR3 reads CATSSDRVTASPLHF. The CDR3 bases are TGTGCCACCAGCAGCGACAGGGTCACGGCTTCACCCCTCCACTTT.

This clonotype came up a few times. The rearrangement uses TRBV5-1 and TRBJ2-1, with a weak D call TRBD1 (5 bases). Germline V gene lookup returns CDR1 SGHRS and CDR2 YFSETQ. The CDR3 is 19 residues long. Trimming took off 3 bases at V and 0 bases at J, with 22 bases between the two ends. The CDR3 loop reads CASSWSWGPAVSSYNEQFF. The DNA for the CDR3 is TGCGCCAGCAGCTGGTCTTGGGGCCCCGCGGTGAGCTCCTACAATGAGCAGTTCTTC.

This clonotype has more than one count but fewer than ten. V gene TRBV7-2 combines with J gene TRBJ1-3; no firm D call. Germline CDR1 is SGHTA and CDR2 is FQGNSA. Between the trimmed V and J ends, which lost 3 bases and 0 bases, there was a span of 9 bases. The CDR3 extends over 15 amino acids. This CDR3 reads CASSFWLASGNTIYF. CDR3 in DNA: TGTGCCAGCAGCTTTTGGTTAGCCTCTGGAAACACCATATATTTT.

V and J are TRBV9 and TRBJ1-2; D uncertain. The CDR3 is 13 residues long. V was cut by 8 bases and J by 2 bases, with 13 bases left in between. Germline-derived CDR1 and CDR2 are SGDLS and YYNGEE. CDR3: CASSPAYNYGYTF. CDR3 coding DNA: TGTGCCAGTTCCCCCGCATACAACTATGGCTACACCTTC.

CDR3 coding DNA: TGTGCCAGCAGCTTGGGGGTGGTTTCCTACGAGCAGTACTTC. Protein product: CASSLGVVSYEQYF. The chain couples TRBV7-6 to TRBJ2-7; D is perhaps TRBD1 or TRBD2 (5 bases each). Germline loops: CDR1 SGHVS, CDR2 FNYEAQ. V lost 3 bases and J lost 1, with 10 bases in between. This CDR3 is built from 14 residues.

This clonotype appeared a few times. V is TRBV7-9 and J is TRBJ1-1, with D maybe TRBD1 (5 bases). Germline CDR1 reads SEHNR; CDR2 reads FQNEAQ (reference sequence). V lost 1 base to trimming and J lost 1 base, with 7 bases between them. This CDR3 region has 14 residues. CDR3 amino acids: CASSLGQPNTEAFF. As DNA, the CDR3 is TGTGCCAGCAGCTTAGGACAGCCGAACACTGAAGCTTTCTTT.

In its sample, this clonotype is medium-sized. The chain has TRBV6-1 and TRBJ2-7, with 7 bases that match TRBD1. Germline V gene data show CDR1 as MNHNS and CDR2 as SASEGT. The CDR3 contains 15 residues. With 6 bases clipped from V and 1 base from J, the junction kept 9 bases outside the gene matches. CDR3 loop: CASRPLGQQSYEQYF. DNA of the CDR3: TGTGCCAGCAGACCACTGGGACAGCAATCCTACGAGCAGTACTTC.

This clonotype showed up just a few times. The CDR3 sequence: CASSEASASYNEQFF. CDR3 DNA sequence: TGTGCCAGCAGTGAAGCGTCGGCGTCCTACAATGAGCAGTTCTTC. The chain carries TRBV2 and TRBJ2-1; D gene ambiguous. This CDR3 is built from 15 residues. V lost 0 bases, J lost 1 base, and 7 bases lay in between. The germline gives CDR1 SNHLY, CDR2 FYNNEI.

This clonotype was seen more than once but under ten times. The CDR3 sequence: CASSPQPGGSYEQYF. CDR3 DNA sequence: TGTGCCAGCAGCCCTCAACCTGGCGGGAGCTACGAGCAGTACTTC. The genes are TRBV9 and TRBJ2-7, with 7 bases identical to TRBD2. The CDR3 has 15 amino acids. J gave up 3 bases and V 4 bases, and 10 bases lay outside the gene matches. Germline-derived CDR1 and CDR2 are SGDLS and YYNGEE.

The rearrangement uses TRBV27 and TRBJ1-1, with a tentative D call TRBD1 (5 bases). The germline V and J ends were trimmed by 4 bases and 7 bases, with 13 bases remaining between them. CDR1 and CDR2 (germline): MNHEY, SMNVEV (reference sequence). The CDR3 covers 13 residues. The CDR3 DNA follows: TGTGCCAGCAGTTGGGGGGGGAACGGTGAAGCTTTCTTT. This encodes CASSWGGNGEAFF.

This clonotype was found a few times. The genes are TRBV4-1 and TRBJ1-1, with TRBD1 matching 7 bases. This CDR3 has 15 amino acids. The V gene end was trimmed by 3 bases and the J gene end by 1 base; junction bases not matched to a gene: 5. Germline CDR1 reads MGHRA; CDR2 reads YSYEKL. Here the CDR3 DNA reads TGCGCCAGCAGCCAGAAAGGGGGCTCGAACACTGAAGCTTTCTTT. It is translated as CASSQKGGSNTEAFF.

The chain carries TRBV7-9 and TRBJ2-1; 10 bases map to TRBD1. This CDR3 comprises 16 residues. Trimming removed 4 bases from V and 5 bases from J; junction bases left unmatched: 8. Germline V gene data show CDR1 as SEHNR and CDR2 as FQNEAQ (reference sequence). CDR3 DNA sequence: TGTGCCAGCAGCTGGCCGGGACAGGGGCGTGACAATGAGCAGTTCTTC. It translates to CASSWPGQGRDNEQFF.

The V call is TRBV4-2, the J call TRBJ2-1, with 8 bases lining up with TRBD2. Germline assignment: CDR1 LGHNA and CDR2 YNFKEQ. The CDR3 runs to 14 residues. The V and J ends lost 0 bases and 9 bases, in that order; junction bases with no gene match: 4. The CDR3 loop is CASSQELAVFEQFF. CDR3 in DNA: TGTGCCAGCAGCCAAGAACTAGCGGTGTTTGAGCAGTTCTTC.

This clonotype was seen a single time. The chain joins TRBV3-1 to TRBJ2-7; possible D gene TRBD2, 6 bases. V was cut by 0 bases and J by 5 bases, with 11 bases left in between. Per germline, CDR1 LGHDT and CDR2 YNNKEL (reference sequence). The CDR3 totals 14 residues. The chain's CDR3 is CASSQDRLVDEQYF. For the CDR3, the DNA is TGTGCCAGCAGCCAAGATAGACTAGTGGACGAGCAGTACTTC.

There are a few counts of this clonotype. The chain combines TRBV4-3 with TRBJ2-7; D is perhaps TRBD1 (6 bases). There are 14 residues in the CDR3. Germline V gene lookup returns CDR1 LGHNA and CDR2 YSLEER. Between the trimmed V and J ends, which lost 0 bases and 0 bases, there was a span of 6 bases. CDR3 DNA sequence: TGCGCCAGCAGCCAAGAGGACAGCTCCTACGAGCAGTACTTC. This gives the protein CASSQEDSSYEQYF.

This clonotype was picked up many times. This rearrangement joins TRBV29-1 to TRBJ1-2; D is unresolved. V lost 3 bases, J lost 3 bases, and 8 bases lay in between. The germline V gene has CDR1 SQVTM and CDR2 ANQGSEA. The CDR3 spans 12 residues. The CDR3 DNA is TGCAGCGTTGAGGCGCACGACTATGGCTACACCTTC. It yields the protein CSVEAHDYGYTF.

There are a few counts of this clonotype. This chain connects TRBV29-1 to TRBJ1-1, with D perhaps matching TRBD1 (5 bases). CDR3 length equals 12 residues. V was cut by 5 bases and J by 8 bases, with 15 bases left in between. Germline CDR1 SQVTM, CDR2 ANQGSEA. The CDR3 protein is CSVPTAGGEAFF. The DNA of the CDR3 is TGCAGCGTTCCGACAGCCGGGGGGGAAGCTTTCTTT.

The CDR3: CASTERRQETQYF. CDR3 DNA sequence: TGTGCCAGTACCGAGCGGAGACAAGAGACCCAGTACTTC. The rearrangement uses TRBV13 and TRBJ2-5; D perhaps matches TRBD2 (5 bases). The CDR3 consists of 13 residues. Germline V gene lookup returns CDR1 PRHDT and CDR2 FYEKMQ (reference sequence). Trimming took off 9 bases at V and 2 bases at J, with 13 bases between the two ends.

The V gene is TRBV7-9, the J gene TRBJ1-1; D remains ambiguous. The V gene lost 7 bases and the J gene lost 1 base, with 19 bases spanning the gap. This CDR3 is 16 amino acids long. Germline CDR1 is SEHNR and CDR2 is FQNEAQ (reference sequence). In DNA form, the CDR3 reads TGTGCCAGCACCCGTTTCGGCGTCTTAGAGAACACTGAAGCTTTCTTT. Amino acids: CASTRFGVLENTEAFF.

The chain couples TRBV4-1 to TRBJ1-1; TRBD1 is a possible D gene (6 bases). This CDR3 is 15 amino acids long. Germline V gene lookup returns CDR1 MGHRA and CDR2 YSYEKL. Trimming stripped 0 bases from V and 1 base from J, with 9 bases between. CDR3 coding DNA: TGCGCCAGCAGCCAAGAGGCAGGGGCGAACACTGAAGCTTTCTTT. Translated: CASSQEAGANTEAFF.

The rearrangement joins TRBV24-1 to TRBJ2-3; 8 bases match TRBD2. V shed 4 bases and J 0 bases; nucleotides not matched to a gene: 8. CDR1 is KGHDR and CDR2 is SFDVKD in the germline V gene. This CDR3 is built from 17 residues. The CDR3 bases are TGTGCCACCAGTGAGTTATTAGCGGGAACCAGCACAGATACGCAGTATTTT. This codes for CATSELLAGTSTDTQYF.

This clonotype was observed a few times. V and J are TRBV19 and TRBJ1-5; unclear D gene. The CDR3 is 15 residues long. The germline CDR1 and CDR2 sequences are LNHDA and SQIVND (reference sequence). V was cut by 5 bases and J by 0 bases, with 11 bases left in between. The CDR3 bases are TGTGCCAGTAGTTGGGTCACGAATAGCAATCAGCCCCAGCATTTT. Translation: CASSWVTNSNQPQHF.

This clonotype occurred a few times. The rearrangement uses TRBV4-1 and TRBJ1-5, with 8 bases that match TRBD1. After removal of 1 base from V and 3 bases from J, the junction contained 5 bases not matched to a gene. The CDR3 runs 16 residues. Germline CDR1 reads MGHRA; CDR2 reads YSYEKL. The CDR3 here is CASSQVGTGLNQPQHF. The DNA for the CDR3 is TGCGCCAGCAGCCAAGTGGGGACAGGTCTCAATCAGCCCCAGCATTTT.

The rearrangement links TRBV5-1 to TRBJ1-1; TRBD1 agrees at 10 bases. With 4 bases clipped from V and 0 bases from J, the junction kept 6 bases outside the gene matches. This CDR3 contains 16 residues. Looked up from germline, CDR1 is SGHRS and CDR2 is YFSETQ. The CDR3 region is CASSHRQGAVNTEAFF. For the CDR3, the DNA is TGCGCCAGCAGCCATCGACAGGGGGCTGTGAACACTGAAGCTTTCTTT.

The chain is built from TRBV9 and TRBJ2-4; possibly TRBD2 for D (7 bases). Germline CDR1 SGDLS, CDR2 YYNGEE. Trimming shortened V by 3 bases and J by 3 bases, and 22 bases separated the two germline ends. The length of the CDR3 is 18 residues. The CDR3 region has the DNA TGTGCCAGCAGCGACTCCCGGACGGGGGGCCTAGACAAAAACATTCAGTACTTC. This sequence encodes CASSDSRTGGLDKNIQYF.

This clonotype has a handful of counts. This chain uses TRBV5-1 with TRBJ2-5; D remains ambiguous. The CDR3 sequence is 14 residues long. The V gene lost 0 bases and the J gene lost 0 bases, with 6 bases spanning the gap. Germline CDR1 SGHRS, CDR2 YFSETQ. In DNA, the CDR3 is TGCGCCAGCAGCTTGGGACTGTACCAAGAGACCCAGTACTTC. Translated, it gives CASSLGLYQETQYF.